The clone carrying this T cell receptor beta chain came up a few times. Antigen: not known. This specimen belongs to a study of T-cell reconstitution after alpha-beta-depleted transplantation in children. Using unique molecular identifiers, the investigators prepared the TCRbeta library. TCRdb reprocessed the PCR reads via MiXCR and lists one record per CDR3 protein. Among about 260,000 distinct CDR3 sequences listed, around 7.5% were seen once. Overall study findings and caveats: Alpha-beta T cells present about two months after transplant were reported to originate from several hundred expanded graft clones. A year had passed since transplant, and T-cell counts and diversity by then came mostly from newly produced T cells. Certain patients had high TCRbeta diversity at day 60, and it came from recipient T cells and thymic progenitors that survived.

Per the germline V gene, CDR1 is SNHLY and CDR2 is FYNNEI. V lost 8 bases, J lost 2 bases, and 16 bases lay in between. The CDR3 contains 14 residues. The sequence was obtained from a male patient younger than 18 who had a stem cell transplant for acute lymphoblastic leukemia, so the T cells may come from the graft donor. The V call is TRBV2, the J call TRBJ2-7; D might be TRBD1 or TRBD2, each matching 5 bases. The sequenced sample was PBMCs, mostly from graft donor cells, obtained 180 days after TCRalphabeta/CD19-depleted stem cell transplant. CDR3 nucleotides: TGTGCCAGCTACCGGGACGGACCGACCTACGAGCAGTACTTC. This gives the protein CASYRDGPTYEQYF.